Listed here is a single T cell receptor (beta chain). Its matching antigen is unknown. The data originate from a study of shared clonotypes between healthy human individuals. The CDR3 runs to 17 residues. J gave up 1 base and V 3 bases, and 7 bases lay outside the gene matches. Per the germline V gene, CDR1 is SGHNT and CDR2 is YYREEE (reference sequence). Study results and caveats: In this cohort, only blood was sampled, and tissue repertoires likely differ.

The method was immunoSEQ multiplex PCR; TCRdb's version includes in-frame clones alone and lacks a portion of them. The sample lists around 700,000 clones, less than 80% occurring once. CD45RA+ naive and CD45RA-negative memory subsets were separated from CD4+ cells. The sequencing input was memory CD4+ T cells sorted from blood. Subset: CD45RA-negative fraction. The chain combines TRBV5-4 with TRBJ2-6, with 7 bases fitting TRBD1. The sequence was collected from a woman aged 25 to 39 in good health. The CDR3 protein is CASSSPGQYSGANVLTF. CDR3 bases: TGTGCCAGCAGCTCCCCGGGACAGTATTCTGGGGCCAACGTCCTGACTTTC.